The 22 T cell receptor beta chains listed next were all sequenced from one sample in a study of Ad26.COV2.S vaccination and SARS-CoV-2 variants. Treatment meaning: around 19 received Ad26.COV2.S at low or high dose, single or two shots; roughly five received placebo; per-sample allocation not given. Samples analyzed were those drawn on day 63 after the first vaccine or placebo injection. The table came from immunoSEQ multiplex PCR; TCRdb's copy has only in-frame clones and leaves some out. The sample lists 350,000 to 400,000 clones, about nine tenths occurring once. The input for sequencing was peripheral blood, taken in a trial of Ad26.COV2.S vaccine versus placebo. Source of these receptors: a person between 18 and 65 years old who received the Ad26.COV2.S COVID-19 vaccine or a placebo.

CDR3 protein: CASSPLGTSSEQYF. CDR3 sequence (DNA): TGTGCCAGCAGTCCTCTCGGAACGTCCAGCGAGCAGTACTTC. This chain joins TRBV27 and TRBJ2-7, with D uncertain. Germline values: CDR1 MNHEY, CDR2 SMNVEV (reference sequence). Trimming left V 5 bases short and J 6 bases short, with 17 bases between. This CDR3 has 14 amino acids.

The V and J genes are TRBV5-5 and TRBJ1-4; D gene ambiguous. CDR1 SGHKS and CDR2 YYEKEE come from the germline V gene (reference sequence). The V and J ends lost 1 base and 8 bases respectively, with 12 bases between them. This CDR3 comprises 14 residues. CDR3 residues: CASSLLGRMEKLFF. CDR3 nucleotide sequence: TGTGCCAGCAGCTTGTTAGGACGGATGGAAAAACTGTTTTTT.

The chain uses TRBV7-2 and TRBJ1-1; D call uncertain. The CDR3 length is 13 residues. CDR1 is SGHTA, CDR2 FQGNSA, per germline. Trimming stripped 1 base from V and 7 bases from J, with 10 bases between. CDR3 in DNA: TGTGCCAGCAGCTTAGAGACGCGGGGTGAAGCTTTCTTT. It is translated as CASSLETRGEAFF.

J is TRBJ2-2 and V is TRBV5-4; 13 nucleotides agree with TRBD2. V trimming: 5 bases; J trimming: 6 bases; junction bases outside the gene matches: 4. CDR3 length: 15 amino acids. Germline loops: CDR1 SGHNT, CDR2 YYREEE (reference sequence). CDR3 sequence: CASSIGLAGAGELFF. The CDR3 DNA reads as TGTGCCAGCAGTATAGGACTAGCGGGAGCCGGGGAGCTGTTTTTT.

A few counts support this clone. V and J are TRBV28 and TRBJ2-7, with 9 bases fitting TRBD1. This CDR3 spans 15 amino acids. V was pared by 8 bases and J by 2 bases, with 10 bases of the junction left unmatched. Germline V gene sequence: CDR1 MDHEN, CDR2 SYDVKM. The CDR3 loop reads CASSPGGTGPYEQYF. The CDR3 DNA reads TGTGCCAGCTCCCCCGGGGGGACAGGGCCCTACGAGCAGTACTTC.

The CDR3, as DNA: TGTGCCAGCAGCCAAGAAGGGGGCCGCTCCTACAATGAGCAGTTCTTC. It translates to CASSQEGGRSYNEQFF. The genes are TRBV3-1 (or the pseudogene TRBV3-2) and TRBJ2-1; 7 bases fit TRBD1. The CDR3 covers 16 residues. J was trimmed by 0 bases and V by 0 bases; bases with no gene match: 2. Germline-derived CDR1 and CDR2 are LGHDT and YNNKEL (reference sequence).

The sample holds a few counts of this clone. The gene calls are TRBV18 and TRBJ1-4; unclear D gene. From germline, CDR1 is KGHSH and CDR2 LQKENI. This CDR3 contains 13 residues. Trimming pared 5 bases from V and 8 bases from J, leaving 12 bases between. The CDR3 reads CASSMAEREKLFF. DNA of the CDR3: TGTGCCAGCTCAATGGCAGAAAGGGAAAAACTGTTTTTT.

This clone was found a few times. The V call is TRBV4-1, the J call TRBJ1-2; 9 positions match TRBD1. Germline lookup yields CDR1 MGHRA and CDR2 YSYEKL. The CDR3 sequence is 15 residues long. J was trimmed by 2 bases and V by 3 bases; bases with no gene match: 4. The CDR3 DNA reads as TGCGCCAGCAGCCAGCCGGGACAGGGCAACTATGGCTACACCTTC. Protein product: CASSQPGQGNYGYTF.

The J gene is TRBJ2-3, the V gene TRBV27; D remains ambiguous. V lost 3 bases and J 1 base, leaving 11 bases between the germline ends. Germline-derived CDR1 and CDR2 are MNHEY and SMNVEV (reference sequence). This CDR3 contains 15 residues. DNA for the CDR3: TGTGCCAGCAGTTTTTCTTCGTGGGGCACAGATACGCAGTATTTT. Its translation is CASSFSSWGTDTQYF.

The V gene is TRBV19, the J gene TRBJ1-2, with 7 bases fitting TRBD1. V gave up 5 bases and J gave up 4 bases; unmatched junction bases: 10. Germline CDR1 and CDR2: LNHDA and SQIVND (reference sequence). This CDR3 is built from 15 residues. The CDR3 sequence: CASSVWDRLAYGYTF. DNA of the CDR3: TGTGCCAGTAGTGTGTGGGACAGATTGGCCTATGGCTACACCTTC.

This rearrangement joins TRBV5-1 to TRBJ1-2; D not resolved. This CDR3 spans 15 amino acids. Germline values: CDR1 SGHRS, CDR2 YFSETQ. V lost 0 bases and J lost 4, with 13 bases in between. This CDR3 reads CASSLDLTTSYGYTF. The DNA for the CDR3 is TGCGCCAGCAGCTTGGACCTTACAACCTCCTATGGCTACACCTTC.

This clone was detected only once. This chain links TRBV27 with TRBJ2-7, with 9 bases fitting TRBD1. V was clipped by 10 bases and J by 4 bases; unmatched bases: 17. Germline CDR1 is MNHEY and CDR2 is SMNVEV (reference sequence). There are 16 residues in the CDR3. CDR3 nucleotide sequence: TGTGCCACTCGCCTGTCGCCCGGGACAGGGATGTACGAGCAGTACTTC. Encoded protein: CATRLSPGTGMYEQYF.

This clone has just a few counts. CDR3 protein: CASSYYLTGTPYEQYF. The CDR3 nucleotides read TGTGCCAGCAGTTACTACCTGACCGGGACTCCTTACGAGCAGTACTTC. The chain recombines TRBV6-2 or TRBV6-3 with TRBJ2-7, with a weak D call TRBD2 (6 bases). CDR1 and CDR2 from the germline V gene are MNHEY and SVGEGT. With 1 base removed from V and 4 bases from J, the gap between germline ends came to 17 bases. The CDR3 loop spans 16 amino acids.

The chain has TRBV5-1 and TRBJ2-7, with D unresolved. This CDR3 has 11 residues. Germline V lookup: CDR1 SGHRS, CDR2 YFSETQ. Trimming pared 0 bases from V and 5 bases from J, leaving 3 bases between. The CDR3 bases are TGCGCCAGCAGCTTGGACAACGAGCAGTACTTC. Its translation is CASSLDNEQYF.

CDR3 sequence (DNA): TGTGCCAGCGGACAGGGGGAGACCCAGTACTTC. This sequence encodes CASGQGETQYF. The chain combines TRBV6-5 with TRBJ2-5; 9 bases are a match to TRBD1. Germline CDR1 is MNHEY and CDR2 is SVGAGI. CDR3 size: 11 residues. V shed 8 bases, J shed 5 bases, and the junction held 0 bases outside the gene matches.

This rearrangement joins TRBV20-1 to TRBJ1-1, with unresolved D. Germline V gives CDR1 DFQATT, CDR2 SNEGSKA (reference sequence). The CDR3 runs to 11 residues. V dropped 1 base and J dropped 8 bases, with 8 bases sitting between them. CDR3 in DNA: TGCAGTGCTAGAGTGGGGAGAGAAGCTTTCTTT. This sequence encodes CSARVGREAFF.

The J gene is TRBJ2-7, the V gene TRBV18; the match to TRBD2 covers 11 bases. The CDR3 sequence is 17 residues long. V shed 1 base, J shed 5 bases, and the junction held 10 bases outside the gene matches. CDR1 is KGHSH, CDR2 LQKENI, per germline. CDR3 sequence reads: CASSPLGVTSGKNEQYF. The CDR3 DNA is TGTGCCAGCTCACCACTGGGAGTGACTAGCGGGAAGAACGAGCAGTACTTC.

The V call is TRBV18, the J call TRBJ2-7; 7 bases fit TRBD1. CDR3 length: 15 residues. Per germline, CDR1 KGHSH and CDR2 LQKENI. J lost 6 bases, V lost 3 bases, and 11 bases had no gene match. The CDR3 loop is CASSPGWDRPSEQYF. The CDR3 nucleotides read TGTGCCAGCTCACCGGGATGGGACAGACCTTCCGAGCAGTACTTC.

V gene TRBV6-1 combines with J gene TRBJ2-7; D call uncertain. The V gene's germline CDR1 is MNHNS and CDR2 SASEGT. The CDR3 covers 15 residues. V lost 0 bases and J 4 bases, leaving 13 bases between the germline ends. The CDR3 region has the DNA TGTGCCAGCAGTGAAGCGCTCGGACCTGGTTACGAGCAGTACTTC. This encodes CASSEALGPGYEQYF.

This chain joins TRBV3-1 (or the pseudogene TRBV3-2) and TRBJ2-7; the match to TRBD2 covers 9 bases. Germline lookup yields CDR1 LGHDT and CDR2 YNNKEL (reference sequence). The CDR3 covers 17 residues. The V segment lost 1 base and the J segment 4 bases; nucleotides outside the gene matches: 11. The CDR3 reads CASSQARPTSGGYEQYF. In DNA, the CDR3 is TGTGCCAGCAGCCAAGCCAGACCGACTAGCGGAGGGTACGAGCAGTACTTC.

The chain carries TRBV28 and TRBJ1-1, with D unclear. The CDR3 contains 14 residues. V was clipped by 3 bases and J by 0 bases, with 8 bases between them. The germline V gene encodes CDR1 MDHEN and CDR2 SYDVKM. CDR3 region: CASSLIPVNTEAFF. The CDR3 DNA is TGTGCCAGCAGTTTGATCCCGGTGAACACTGAAGCTTTCTTT.

This chain joins TRBV5-5 and TRBJ2-5; 11 bases map to TRBD2. V gave up 4 bases and J gave up 5 bases; unmatched junction bases: 13. Germline loops: CDR1 SGHKS, CDR2 YYEKEE (reference sequence). This CDR3 contains 17 residues. The CDR3 DNA is TGTGCCAGCAGCCTCCAGAGTAGCGGGAGGGCCGGGGAGACCCAGTACTTC. It specifies CASSLQSSGRAGETQYF.